Sequencing of this TCR beta chain was carried out in a study of T cells after yellow fever vaccination. The wider study: Some fractions had low cell numbers, and these were prepared with SMART-Seq v4 Ultra Low Input. Notes on the study in general: Overlap between CD4 and CD8 compartments was detected for a small share of clonotypes.

As regards this clonotype: Its antigen is as yet unknown.

TCRdb re-called the 5' RACE reads through MiXCR, storing one row per CDR3 protein. The table shows 550,000 to 750,000 distinct CDR3 sequences, with roughly 14% occurring only once. With 2 bases removed from V and 4 bases from J, the gap between germline ends came to 9 bases. There are 13 residues in the CDR3. Germline V CDR1 and CDR2: MNHEY, SVGEGT. This clonotype originated in a man aged 25 to 45 who received the YFV17D yellow fever vaccine. The chain is built from TRBV6-2 or TRBV6-3 and TRBJ2-7; D gene unclear. The material sequenced was PBMCs, taken on the day of the yellow fever booster vaccination. The CDR3 bases are TGTGCCAGCAGTTACCAACAGCAGTACGAGCAGTACTTC. Translation gives CASSYQQQYEQYF.